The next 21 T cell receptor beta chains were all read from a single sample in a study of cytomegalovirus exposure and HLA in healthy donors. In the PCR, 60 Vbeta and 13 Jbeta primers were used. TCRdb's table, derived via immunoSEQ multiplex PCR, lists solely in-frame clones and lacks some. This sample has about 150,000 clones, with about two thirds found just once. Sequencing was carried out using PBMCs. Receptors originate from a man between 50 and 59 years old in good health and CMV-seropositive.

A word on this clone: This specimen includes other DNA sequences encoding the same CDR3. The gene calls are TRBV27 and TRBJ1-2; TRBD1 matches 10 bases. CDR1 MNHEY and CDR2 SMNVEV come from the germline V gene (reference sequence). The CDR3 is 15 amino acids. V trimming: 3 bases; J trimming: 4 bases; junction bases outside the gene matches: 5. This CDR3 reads CASSLRDRGTYGYTF. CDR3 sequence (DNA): TGTGCCAGCAGTTTGAGGGACAGGGGAACCTATGGCTACACCTTC.

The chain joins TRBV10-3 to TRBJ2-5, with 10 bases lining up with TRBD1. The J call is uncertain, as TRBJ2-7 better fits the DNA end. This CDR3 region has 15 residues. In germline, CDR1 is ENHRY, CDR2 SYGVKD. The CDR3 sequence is CAISSGQGTDFEQYF. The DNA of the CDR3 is TGTGCCATCAGCTCGGGACAGGGGACAGACTTCGAGCAGTACTTC.

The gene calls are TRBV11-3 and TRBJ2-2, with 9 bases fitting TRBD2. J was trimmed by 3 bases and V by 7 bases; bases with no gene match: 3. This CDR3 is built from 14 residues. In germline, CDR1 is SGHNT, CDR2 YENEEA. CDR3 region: CASTAGGDTGELFF. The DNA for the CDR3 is TGTGCCAGCACTGCGGGAGGGGACACCGGGGAGCTGTTTTTT.

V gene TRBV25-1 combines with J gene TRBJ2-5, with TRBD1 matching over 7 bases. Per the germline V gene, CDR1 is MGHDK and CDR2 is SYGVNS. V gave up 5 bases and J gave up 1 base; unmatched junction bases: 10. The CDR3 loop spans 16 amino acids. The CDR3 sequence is CASSRGQPGVQETQYF. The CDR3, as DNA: TGTGCCAGCAGTAGGGGACAGCCTGGGGTCCAAGAGACCCAGTACTTC.

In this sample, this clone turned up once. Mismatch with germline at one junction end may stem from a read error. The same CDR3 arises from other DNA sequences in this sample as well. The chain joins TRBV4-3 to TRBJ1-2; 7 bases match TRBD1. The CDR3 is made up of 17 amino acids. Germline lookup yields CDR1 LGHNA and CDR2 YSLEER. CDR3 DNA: TGCGCCAGCAGCCAATCCCTCGTGGGGACAGCTAACTACGGCTACACCTTC. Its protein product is CASSQSLVGTANYGYTF.

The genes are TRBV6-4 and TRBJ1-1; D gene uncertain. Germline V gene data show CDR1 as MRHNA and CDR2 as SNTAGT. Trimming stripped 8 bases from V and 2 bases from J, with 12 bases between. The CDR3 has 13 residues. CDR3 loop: CASSLDSNTEAFF. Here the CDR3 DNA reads TGTGCCAGCTCCCTCGATAGTAACACTGAAGCTTTCTTT.

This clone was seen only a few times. CDR3 protein: CASSLSAYNEQFF. The CDR3 bases are TGTGCCAGCAGTTTGAGCGCCTACAATGAGCAGTTCTTC. The chain couples TRBV6-6 to TRBJ2-1; D not resolved. The germline CDR1 and CDR2 sequences are MNHNY and SVGAGI (reference sequence). Trimming took 4 bases from V and 2 from J, leaving 6 bases between them. This CDR3 comprises 13 residues.

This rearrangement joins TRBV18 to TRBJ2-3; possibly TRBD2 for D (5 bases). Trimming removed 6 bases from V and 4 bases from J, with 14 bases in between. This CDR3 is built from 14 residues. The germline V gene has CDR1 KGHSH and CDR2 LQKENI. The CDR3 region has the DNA TGTGCCAGCTCCCCTCTCCCGGGATCAGATACGCAGTATTTT. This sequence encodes CASSPLPGSDTQYF.

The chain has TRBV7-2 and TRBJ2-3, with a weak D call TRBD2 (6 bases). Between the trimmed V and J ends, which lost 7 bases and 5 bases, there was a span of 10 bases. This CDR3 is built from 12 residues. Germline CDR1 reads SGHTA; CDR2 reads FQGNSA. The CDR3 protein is CASTRRGDTQYF. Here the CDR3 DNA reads TGTGCCAGCACCAGGAGGGGAGATACGCAGTATTTT.

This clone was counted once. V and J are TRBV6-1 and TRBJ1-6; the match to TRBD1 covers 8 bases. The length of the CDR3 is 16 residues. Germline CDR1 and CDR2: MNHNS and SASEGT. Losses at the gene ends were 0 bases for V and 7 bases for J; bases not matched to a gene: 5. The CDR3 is CASSEALGTGNSPLHF. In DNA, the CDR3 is TGTGCCAGCAGTGAAGCCCTCGGGACAGGAAATTCACCCCTCCACTTT.

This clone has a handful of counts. The CDR3 DNA sequence: TGTGCCAGCTCACAGGGGACAGGGCGGTTGATGAACACTGAAGCTTTCTTT. It yields the protein CASSQGTGRLMNTEAFF. This sequence joins TRBV18 and TRBJ1-1; 9 positions match TRBD1. Germline V gene sequence: CDR1 KGHSH, CDR2 LQKENI. The CDR3 length is 17 residues. Germline trimming cut 4 bases from V and 0 bases from J; bases unmatched to any gene: 9.

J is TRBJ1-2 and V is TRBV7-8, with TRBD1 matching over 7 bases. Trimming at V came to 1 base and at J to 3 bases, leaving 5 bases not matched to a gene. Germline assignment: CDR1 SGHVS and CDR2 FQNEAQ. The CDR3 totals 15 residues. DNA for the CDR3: TGTGCCAGCAGCTTAGGACCCACAGGGGACTATGGCTACACCTTC. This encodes CASSLGPTGDYGYTF.

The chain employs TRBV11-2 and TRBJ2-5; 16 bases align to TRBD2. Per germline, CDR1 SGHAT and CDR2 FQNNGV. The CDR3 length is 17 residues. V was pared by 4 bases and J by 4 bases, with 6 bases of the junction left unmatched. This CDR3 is CASSSGTSGRAGETQYF. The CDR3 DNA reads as TGTGCCAGCAGCTCCGGGACTAGCGGGAGGGCCGGAGAGACCCAGTACTTC.

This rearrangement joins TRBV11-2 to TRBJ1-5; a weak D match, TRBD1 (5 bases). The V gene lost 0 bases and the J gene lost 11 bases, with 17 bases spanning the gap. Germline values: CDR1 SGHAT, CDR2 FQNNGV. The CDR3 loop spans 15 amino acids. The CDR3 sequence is CASSLDGGRERTQHF. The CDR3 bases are TGTGCCAGCAGCTTAGATGGGGGGAGGGAACGGACCCAGCATTTT. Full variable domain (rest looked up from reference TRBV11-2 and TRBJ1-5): EAGVAQSPRYKIIEKRQSVAFWCNPISGHATLYWYQQILGQGPKLLIQFQNNGVVDDSQLPKDRFSAERLKGVDSTLKIQPAKLEDSAVYLCASSLDGGRERTQHFGDGTRLSIL.

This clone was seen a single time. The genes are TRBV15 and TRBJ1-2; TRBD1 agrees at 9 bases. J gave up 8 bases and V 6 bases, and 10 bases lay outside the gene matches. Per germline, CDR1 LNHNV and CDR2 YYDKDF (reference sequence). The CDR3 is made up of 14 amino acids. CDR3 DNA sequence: TGTGCCACCAGTACACGACGGACAGGGGAAGGCTACACCTTC. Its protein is CATSTRRTGEGYTF.

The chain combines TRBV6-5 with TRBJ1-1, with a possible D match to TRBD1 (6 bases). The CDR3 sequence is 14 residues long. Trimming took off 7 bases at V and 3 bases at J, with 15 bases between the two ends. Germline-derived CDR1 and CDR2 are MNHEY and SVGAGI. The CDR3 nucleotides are TGTGCCAGCACTTTACAACAGGGTCACACTGAAGCTTTCTTT. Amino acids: CASTLQQGHTEAFF.

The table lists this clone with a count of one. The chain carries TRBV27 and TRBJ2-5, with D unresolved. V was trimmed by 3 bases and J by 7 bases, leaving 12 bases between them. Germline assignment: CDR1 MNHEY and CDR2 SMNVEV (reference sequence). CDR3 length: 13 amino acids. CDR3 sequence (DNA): TGTGCCAGCAGTTTTGACTCAGTGGGGACCCAGTACTTC. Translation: CASSFDSVGTQYF.

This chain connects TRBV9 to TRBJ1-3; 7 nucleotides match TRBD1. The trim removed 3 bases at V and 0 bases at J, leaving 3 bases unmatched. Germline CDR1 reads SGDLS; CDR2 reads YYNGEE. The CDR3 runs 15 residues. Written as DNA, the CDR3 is TGTGCCAGCAGCGCACGGACAGGCTCTGGAAACACCATATATTTT. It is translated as CASSARTGSGNTIYF.

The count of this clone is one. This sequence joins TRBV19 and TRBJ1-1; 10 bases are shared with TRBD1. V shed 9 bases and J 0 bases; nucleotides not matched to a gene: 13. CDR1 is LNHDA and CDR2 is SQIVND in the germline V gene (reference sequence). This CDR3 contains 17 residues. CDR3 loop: CASGGTGAYPMNTEAFF. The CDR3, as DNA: TGTGCCAGCGGTGGGACAGGGGCATATCCGATGAACACTGAAGCTTTCTTT.

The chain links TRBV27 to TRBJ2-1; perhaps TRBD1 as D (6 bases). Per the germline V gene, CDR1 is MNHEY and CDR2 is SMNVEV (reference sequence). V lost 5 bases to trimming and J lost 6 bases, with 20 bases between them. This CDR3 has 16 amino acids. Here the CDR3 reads CASSPLGAVLLNEQFF. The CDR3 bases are TGTGCCAGCAGTCCTCTGGGGGCTGTCTTACTCAATGAGCAGTTCTTC.

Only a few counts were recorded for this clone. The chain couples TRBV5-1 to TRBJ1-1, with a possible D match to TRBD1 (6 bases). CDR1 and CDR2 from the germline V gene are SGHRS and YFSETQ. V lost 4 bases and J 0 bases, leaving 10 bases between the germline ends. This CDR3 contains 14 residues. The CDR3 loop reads CASSAGTMNTEAFF. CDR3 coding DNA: TGCGCCAGCAGCGCCGGGACAATGAACACTGAAGCTTTCTTT.